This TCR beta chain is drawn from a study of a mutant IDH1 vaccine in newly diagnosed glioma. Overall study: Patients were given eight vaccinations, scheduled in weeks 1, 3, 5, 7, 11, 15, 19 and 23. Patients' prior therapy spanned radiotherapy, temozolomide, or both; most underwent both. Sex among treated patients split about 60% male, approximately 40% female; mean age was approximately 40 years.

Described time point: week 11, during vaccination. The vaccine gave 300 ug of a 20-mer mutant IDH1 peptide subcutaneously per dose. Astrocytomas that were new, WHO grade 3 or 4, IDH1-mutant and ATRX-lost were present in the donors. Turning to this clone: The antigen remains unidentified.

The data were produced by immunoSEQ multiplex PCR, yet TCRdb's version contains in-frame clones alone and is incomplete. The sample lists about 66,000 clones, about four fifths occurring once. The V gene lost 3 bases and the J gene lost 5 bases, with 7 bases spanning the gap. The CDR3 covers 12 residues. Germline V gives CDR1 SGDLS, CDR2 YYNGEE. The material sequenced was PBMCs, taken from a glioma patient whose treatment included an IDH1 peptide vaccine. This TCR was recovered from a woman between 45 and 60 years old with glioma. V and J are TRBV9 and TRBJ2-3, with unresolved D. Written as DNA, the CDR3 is TGTGCCAGCAGCGCATATGGAGATACGCAGTATTTT. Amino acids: CASSAYGDTQYF.